The 3 T cell receptor beta chains below were found in one sample sequenced in a study of PD-1 blockade in classical Hodgkin lymphoma. Sequencing used immunoSEQ multiplex PCR; TCRdb keeps in-frame clones, though not all of them. The table records fewer than 40,000 clones, 80% to 90% of them present only once. Time point of the sample: newly diagnosed, previously untreated cHL patient sample. The authors purified CD4+ T cells from thawed PBMCs by magnetic negative selection. The sequencing input was CD4+ T cells from blood. These receptors were obtained from a human donor with classical Hodgkin lymphoma.

The J gene is TRBJ2-3, the V gene TRBV4-2; D assignment may be TRBD1 or TRBD2 (6 bases each). Germline assignment: CDR1 LGHNA and CDR2 YNFKEQ. V gave up 2 bases and J gave up 3 bases, with 12 bases separating them. The CDR3 sequence is 15 residues long. DNA for the CDR3: TGTGCCAGCAGCCAAAGGGGGGCCTTAACAGATACGCAGTATTTT. Translation: CASSQRGALTDTQYF.

This sequence joins TRBV5-6 and TRBJ1-2; perhaps TRBD1 as D (6 bases). Germline lookup yields CDR1 SGHDT and CDR2 YYEEEE. V was cut by 5 bases and J by 9 bases, with 20 bases left in between. There are 14 residues in the CDR3. The CDR3 coding sequence is TGTGCCAGCAGTCGGGGGAATACGGGGGACAGCTACACCTTC. This translates into CASSRGNTGDSYTF.

The chain carries TRBV6-5 and TRBJ1-5; a weak D match, TRBD1 (5 bases). Trimming removed 8 bases from V and 9 bases from J, with 20 bases in between. The CDR3 has 14 residues. Germline loops: CDR1 MNHEY, CDR2 SVGAGI. CDR3 DNA sequence: TGTGCCAGCCGAGGGACGCCAAACGGACGGCCCCAGCATTTT. It codes for CASRGTPNGRPQHF.